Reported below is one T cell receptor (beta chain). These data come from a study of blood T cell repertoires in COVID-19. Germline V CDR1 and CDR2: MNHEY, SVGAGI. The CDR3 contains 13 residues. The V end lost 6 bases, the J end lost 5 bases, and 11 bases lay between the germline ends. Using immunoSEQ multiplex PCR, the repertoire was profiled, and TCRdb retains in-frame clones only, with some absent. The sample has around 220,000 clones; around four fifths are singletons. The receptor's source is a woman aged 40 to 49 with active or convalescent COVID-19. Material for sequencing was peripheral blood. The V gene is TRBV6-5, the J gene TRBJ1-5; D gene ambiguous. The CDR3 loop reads CASSASYDQPQHF. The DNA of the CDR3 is TGTGCCAGCAGCGCGTCATACGATCAGCCCCAGCATTTT.